These 10 T cell receptor beta chains were all obtained from the same sample, sequenced in a study of OX40 agonist ivuxolimab in advanced cancers. Data came from immunoSEQ multiplex PCR; TCRdb stores just in-frame clones and leaves some out. The sample includes 35,000 to 40,000 clones, roughly 90% of them seen just once. This material consisted of CD4+ or CD8+ T cells sorted from blood, taken in a trial of the OX40 agonist ivuxolimab. These receptors all stem from an adult with an advanced solid tumor such as melanoma, head and neck, liver or kidney cancer.

The CDR3 spells CATSSSLGFDRDGYTF. CDR3 in DNA: TGTGCCACCAGCAGCTCCCTGGGATTCGATAGAGATGGCTACACCTTC. The chain uses TRBV15 and TRBJ1-2; no definite D call. V lost 3 bases and J lost 6, with 20 bases in between. The CDR3 is 16 residues long. Germline CDR1 and CDR2: LNHNV and YYDKDF (reference sequence).

This chain uses TRBV19 with TRBJ1-1, with D unresolved. Germline loops: CDR1 LNHDA, CDR2 SQIVND (reference sequence). The length of the CDR3 is 15 residues. Trimming took off 7 bases at V and 0 bases at J, with 15 bases between the two ends. The CDR3 DNA reads TGTGCCAGTATAGGGAAGGGCCGTATGAACACTGAAGCTTTCTTT. It specifies CASIGKGRMNTEAFF. Looking up the rest from reference TRBV19 and TRBJ1-1 gives the full variable domain: DGGITQSPKYLFRKEGQNVTLSCEQNLNHDAMYWYRQDPGQGLRLIYYSQIVNDFQKGDIAEGYSVSREKKESFPLTVTSAQKNPTAFYLCASIGKGRMNTEAFFGQGTRLTVV.

This chain uses TRBV6-5 with TRBJ2-5; a possible D gene is TRBD1 (6 bases). This CDR3 comprises 12 residues. Trimming took off 6 bases at V and 4 bases at J, with 9 bases between the two ends. Germline values: CDR1 MNHEY, CDR2 SVGAGI. CDR3 in amino acids: CASSTRGETQYF. The CDR3 region has the DNA TGTGCCAGCAGCACCAGGGGAGAGACCCAGTACTTC.

The rearrangement links TRBV4-1 to TRBJ2-2; 7 bases agree with TRBD2. The trim removed 4 bases at V and 2 bases at J, leaving 4 bases unmatched. Germline CDR1 reads MGHRA; CDR2 reads YSYEKL. CDR3 length equals 15 residues. CDR3 DNA sequence: TGCGCCAGCAGCCCGGGACTACAAAACACCGGGGAGCTGTTTTTT. Amino acids: CASSPGLQNTGELFF.

The CDR3 protein is CASSPTGGNQPQHF. The DNA for the CDR3 is TGTGCCAGCAGTCCTACAGGGGGGAATCAGCCCCAGCATTTT. The chain uses TRBV6-5 and TRBJ1-5, with TRBD1 matching over 8 bases. Germline lookup yields CDR1 MNHEY and CDR2 SVGAGI. Trimming took 5 bases from V and 4 from J; bases not matched to a gene: 4. This CDR3 is 14 amino acids long.

The CDR3 coding sequence is TGTGCCGGGGGAGGGTTCAACGGGGAGCTGTTTTTT. Its protein product is CAGGGFNGELFF. The J gene is TRBJ2-2, the V gene TRBV19; 7 nucleotides align to TRBD2. The CDR3 contains 12 residues. Germline CDR1 reads LNHDA; CDR2 reads SQIVND (reference sequence). With 11 bases clipped from V and 7 bases from J, the junction kept 7 bases outside the gene matches.

This clone is a singleton in its sample. The rearrangement uses TRBV11-2 and TRBJ2-5; D may be TRBD1 or TRBD2 (5 bases each). The germline V gene encodes CDR1 SGHAT and CDR2 FQNNGV. V lost 2 bases and J lost 4, with 8 bases in between. The CDR3 consists of 13 residues. The CDR3 here is CASSLNGGETQYF. The CDR3 coding sequence is TGTGCCAGCAGCTTAAATGGGGGAGAGACCCAGTACTTC.

This clone is termed medium-sized. V usage is TRBV6-1 and J usage is TRBJ2-1; tentatively, D is TRBD2 (6 bases). The CDR3 contains 15 residues. V lost 0 bases and J lost 2, with 8 bases in between. Germline assignment: CDR1 MNHNS and CDR2 SASEGT. DNA of the CDR3: TGTGCCAGCAGTGAAGCTAGCGGAGCCTACAATGAGCAGTTCTTC. Its translation is CASSEASGAYNEQFF.

This chain links TRBV5-6 with TRBJ2-1; TRBD2 agrees at 9 bases. The V gene's germline CDR1 is SGHDT and CDR2 YYEEEE. This CDR3 region has 15 residues. V gave up 4 bases and J gave up 0 bases; unmatched junction bases: 2. In nucleotides, the CDR3 is TGTGCCAGCAGCATTAGCGGGAGCTCCTACAATGAGCAGTTCTTC. Amino acid sequence: CASSISGSSYNEQFF.

This rearrangement joins TRBV15 to TRBJ1-2; 8 bases map to TRBD1. Germline V gene sequence: CDR1 LNHNV, CDR2 YYDKDF (reference sequence). Unmatched junction bases numbered 3, after V lost 3 bases and J lost 0 bases. The CDR3 spans 15 residues. The CDR3 nucleotides read TGTGCCACCAGCAGGGACAGGGCGGCTAACTATGGCTACACCTTC. Translating it yields CATSRDRAANYGYTF.